This paragraph covers one T cell receptor (beta chain) sequence. Its cognate antigen is unknown. The data derive from a study of cytomegalovirus exposure and HLA in healthy donors. The study ran its PCR with 60 Vbeta and 13 Jbeta primers. Some clones are missing from TCRdb's copy, which holds only in-frame ones; the method was immunoSEQ multiplex PCR. Of fewer than 250,000 clones listed, about four fifths are singletons. The V segment lost 5 bases and the J segment 5 bases; nucleotides outside the gene matches: 13. CDR3 length equals 16 residues. CDR1 is MNHEY and CDR2 is SMNVEV in the germline V gene (reference sequence). Overall study results and limits: Investigators reported over 150 TCR beta chains as tied to cytomegalovirus.

V and J are TRBV27 and TRBJ2-3; 7 bases map to TRBD1. The sequence was collected from a man between 18 and 29 years old in good health and CMV-seronegative. The sequencing sample was made of PBMCs. The CDR3 spells CASSVQGNLGIDTQYF. CDR3 nucleotide sequence: TGTGCCAGCAGTGTACAGGGGAACCTTGGAATAGATACGCAGTATTTT.